This TCR beta chain was obtained from a study of blood T cell repertoires in COVID-19. TCRdb keeps only in-frame clones here, not all; method: immunoSEQ multiplex PCR. The sample shows approximately 170,000 clones, around nine tenths of them seen only once. This clone was picked up one time. The CDR3 is made up of 14 amino acids. With V trimmed by 7 bases and J by 5 bases, 9 bases remained unmatched. From germline, CDR1 is SGHTA and CDR2 FQGNSA. The sample consisted of peripheral blood. J is TRBJ1-1 and V is TRBV7-2; TRBD1 matches 8 bases. The TCR comes from a man in his 70s with acute or convalescent COVID-19. The CDR3 region is CASTPGQVRTEAFF. In DNA form, the CDR3 reads TGTGCCAGCACCCCGGGACAGGTTCGAACTGAAGCTTTCTTT. The whole variable domain, filled in from reference TRBV7-2 and TRBJ1-1, reads GAGVSQSPSNKVTEKGKDVELRCDPISGHTALYWYRQSLGQGLEFLIYFQGNSAPDKSGLPSDRFSAERTGGSVSTLTIQRTQQEDSAVYLCASTPGQVRTEAFFGQGTRLTVV.